One and the same sample provided the 10 T cell receptor beta chains below, sequenced in a study of CD8 T cells in ankylosing spondylitis. These receptors' antigens are unknown. TCRdb re-derived calls from the 5' RACE reads in MiXCR, one entry per CDR3 protein. The sample yields about 540,000 distinct CDR3 sequences, roughly 13% seen once. Whole-study findings and limits: A motif of 7 or 8 highly homologous TCR beta variants was seen as apparently characteristic of ankylosing spondylitis blood.

Sequenced input: blood, either unsorted or a sorted T cell fraction (not recorded which). The receptors derive from a male donor with ankylosing spondylitis.

This clonotype was recorded a few times. V is TRBV20-1 and J is TRBJ1-5; D perhaps matches TRBD1 (5 bases). The CDR3 runs 14 residues. Germline V gene sequence: CDR1 DFQATT, CDR2 SNEGSKA (reference sequence). Between the trimmed V and J ends, which lost 1 base and 9 bases, there was a span of 16 bases. CDR3 DNA sequence: TGCAGTGCTAGAGTAGGGACCGACCGAGGGCCCCAGCATTTT. Translated, it gives CSARVGTDRGPQHF.

This clonotype was found many times. The chain has TRBV20-1 and TRBJ2-5, with 7 bases matching TRBD2. The V segment lost 5 bases and the J segment 1 base; nucleotides outside the gene matches: 10. There are 15 residues in the CDR3. The germline V gene has CDR1 DFQATT and CDR2 SNEGSKA (reference sequence). CDR3 sequence (DNA): TGCAGTGCTTACGCTGATAGCGGGCCCCAAGAGACCCAGTACTTC. It encodes CSAYADSGPQETQYF.

V gene TRBV18 combines with J gene TRBJ2-1; D call uncertain. The CDR3 is made up of 14 amino acids. The V gene's germline CDR1 is KGHSH and CDR2 LQKENI. V gave up 0 bases and J gave up 12 bases, with 15 bases separating them. CDR3 nucleotides: TGTGCCAGCTCACCACCGGAGAACCTCGCAGTGCAGTTCTTC. Translated, it gives CASSPPENLAVQFF.

This sequence joins TRBV4-1 and TRBJ1-4, with D uncertain. Looked up from germline, CDR1 is MGHRA and CDR2 is YSYEKL. This CDR3 is built from 14 residues. V dropped 0 bases and J dropped 8 bases, with 10 bases sitting between them. As DNA, the CDR3 is TGCGCCAGCAGCCAAGAAGAGAGACGGGAAAAACTGTTTTTT. This sequence encodes CASSQEERREKLFF.

Notes on this clonotype: One junction end disagrees with the germline gene, perhaps due to a read error. The chain is built from TRBV5-1 and TRBJ2-6; D is perhaps TRBD1 (5 bases). The germline V gene has CDR1 SGHRS and CDR2 YFSETQ. The CDR3 runs 15 residues. CDR3 protein: CAISPGQTGANVLTF. In DNA form, the CDR3 reads TGCGCCATCAGCCCAGGGCAGACTGGGGCCAACGTCCTGACTTTC.

This clonotype appeared a few times. The chain combines TRBV20-1 with TRBJ2-3, with TRBD2 as a possible D gene (5 bases). With 3 bases removed from V and 2 bases from J, the gap between germline ends came to 12 bases. The V gene's germline CDR1 is DFQATT and CDR2 SNEGSKA (reference sequence). This CDR3 is built from 14 residues. The CDR3 sequence is CSARDSQSTDTQYF. CDR3 bases: TGCAGTGCTAGGGACTCCCAATCCACAGATACGCAGTATTTT.

This clonotype was recorded a few times. The V and J genes are TRBV4-1 and TRBJ2-4; 7 nucleotides match TRBD2. This CDR3 region has 17 residues. Per the germline V gene, CDR1 is MGHRA and CDR2 is YSYEKL. Trimming at V came to 2 bases and at J to 0 bases, leaving 7 bases not matched to a gene. This chain's CDR3 is CASSQTLATLAKNIQYF. The DNA of the CDR3 is TGCGCCAGCAGCCAAACACTAGCGACACTAGCCAAAAACATTCAGTACTTC.

This clonotype was seen ten or more times. The chain has TRBV5-1 and TRBJ2-1; D might be TRBD2 (6 bases). Germline V lookup: CDR1 SGHRS, CDR2 YFSETQ. V lost 6 bases and J lost 3, with 10 bases in between. The CDR3 is made up of 13 amino acids. This chain's CDR3 is CASTLSGYNEQFF. The DNA of the CDR3 is TGCGCCAGCACCCTTAGCGGCTACAATGAGCAGTTCTTC.

This clonotype was recorded many times. DNA of the CDR3: TGCAGTGCTAGAGATCTGGGGAAACAAGGGGGCACAGATACGCAGTATTTT. Translation: CSARDLGKQGGTDTQYF. The chain employs TRBV20-1 and TRBJ2-3; D might be TRBD1 (5 bases). This CDR3 contains 17 residues. Germline V gives CDR1 DFQATT, CDR2 SNEGSKA (reference sequence). V was cut by 0 bases and J by 1 base, with 17 bases left in between.

The chain combines TRBV5-1 with TRBJ1-1; perhaps TRBD1 as D (5 bases). The germline V gene has CDR1 SGHRS and CDR2 YFSETQ. CDR3 length: 14 amino acids. Trimming pared 1 base from V and 5 bases from J, leaving 12 bases between. The CDR3 sequence: CASSLRGVRTEAFF. In DNA form, the CDR3 reads TGCGCCAGCAGCTTGAGAGGGGTACGGACTGAAGCTTTCTTT.